This T cell receptor (beta chain) was captured by sequencing in a study of Graves' ophthalmopathy and Graves' hyperthyroidism. Study summary: Upon initial diagnosis and before any treatment, peripheral blood was collected.

As regards this clonotype: Its antigen is currently unknown.

Study-wide findings and caveats: Using 13 signatures, a model distinguished ophthalmopathy from stable hyperthyroidism, reaching more than 85% sensitivity and roughly 80% specificity. In predicting ophthalmopathy progression, the model reached approximately 70% sensitivity and under 75% specificity. The blood repertoire also included most expanded thyroid clonotypes above 0.001 frequency.

Trimming removed 6 bases at V and 0 bases at J, with 20 bases between. This CDR3 is built from 18 residues. Germline assignment: CDR1 SNHLY and CDR2 FYNNEI. Amplification of the TCR beta CDR3 regions used RNA transcripts (as template). HTBI-primed first-round RT-PCR preceded second-round multiplex PCR. Each CDR3 protein is one row after TCRdb ran MiXCR on the multiplex PCR reads. This sample has about 15,000 distinct CDR3 sequences, with around 50% found just once. V usage is TRBV2 and J usage is TRBJ1-4; D is uncertain. The TCR sequence derives from a woman in her 30s with Graves' ophthalmopathy. Sequenced input: peripheral blood. The CDR3 sequence: CASRSGSLSRATNEKLFF. For the CDR3, the DNA is TGTGCCAGCAGGTCGGGATCCTTAAGCCGGGCAACTAATGAAAAACTGTTTTTT.